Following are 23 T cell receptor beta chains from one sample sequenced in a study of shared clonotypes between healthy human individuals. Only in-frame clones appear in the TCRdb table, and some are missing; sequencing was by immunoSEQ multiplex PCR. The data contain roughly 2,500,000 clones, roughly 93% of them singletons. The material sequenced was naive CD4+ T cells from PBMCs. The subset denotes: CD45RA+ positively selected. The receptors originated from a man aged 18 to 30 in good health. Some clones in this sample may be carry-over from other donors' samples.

This CDR3 reads CASSEAQGRGGTGELFF. Written as DNA, the CDR3 is TGTGCCAGCAGTGAAGCGCAAGGCAGGGGAGGAACCGGGGAGCTGTTTTTT. The chain carries TRBV6-1 and TRBJ2-2, with D tentatively TRBD1 or TRBD2 (6 bases each). Germline values: CDR1 MNHNS, CDR2 SASEGT. The CDR3 has 17 amino acids. Trimming stripped 0 bases from V and 5 bases from J, with 16 bases between.

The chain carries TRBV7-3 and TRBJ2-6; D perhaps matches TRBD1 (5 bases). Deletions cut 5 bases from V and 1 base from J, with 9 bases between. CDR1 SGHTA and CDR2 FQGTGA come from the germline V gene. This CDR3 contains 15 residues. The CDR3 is CASSPGFSGANVLTF. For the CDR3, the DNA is TGTGCCAGCAGCCCAGGGTTTTCTGGGGCCAACGTCCTGACTTTC.

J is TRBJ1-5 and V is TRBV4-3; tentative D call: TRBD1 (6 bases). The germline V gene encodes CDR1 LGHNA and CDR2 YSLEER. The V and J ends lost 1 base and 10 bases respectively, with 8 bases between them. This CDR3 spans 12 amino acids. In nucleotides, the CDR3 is TGCGCCAGCAGCCAAGGAGGGGGACCCCAGCATTTT. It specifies CASSQGGGPQHF.

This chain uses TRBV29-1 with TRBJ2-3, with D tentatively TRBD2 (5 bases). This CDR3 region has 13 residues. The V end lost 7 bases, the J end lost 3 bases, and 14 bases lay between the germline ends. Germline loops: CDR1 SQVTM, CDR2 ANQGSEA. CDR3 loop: CSGSGRLTDTQYF. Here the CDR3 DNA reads TGCAGCGGTTCCGGTCGACTAACAGATACGCAGTATTTT.

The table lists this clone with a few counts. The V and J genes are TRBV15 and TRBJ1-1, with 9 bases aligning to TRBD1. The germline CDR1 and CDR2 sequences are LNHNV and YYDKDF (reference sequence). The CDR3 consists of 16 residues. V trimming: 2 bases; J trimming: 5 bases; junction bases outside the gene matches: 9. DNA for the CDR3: TGTGCCACCAGCAGATCCGGGACAGGGTTTGGGACTGAAGCTTTCTTT. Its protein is CATSRSGTGFGTEAFF.

The CDR3 DNA is TGTGCCAGCAGCTTGGCAGGGATTCGAGAGACCCAGTACTTC. It specifies CASSLAGIRETQYF. This rearrangement joins TRBV5-4 to TRBJ2-5; weak D call: TRBD1 (5 bases). There are 14 residues in the CDR3. The germline V gene has CDR1 SGHNT and CDR2 YYREEE (reference sequence). Trimming took off 0 bases at V and 4 bases at J, with 10 bases between the two ends.

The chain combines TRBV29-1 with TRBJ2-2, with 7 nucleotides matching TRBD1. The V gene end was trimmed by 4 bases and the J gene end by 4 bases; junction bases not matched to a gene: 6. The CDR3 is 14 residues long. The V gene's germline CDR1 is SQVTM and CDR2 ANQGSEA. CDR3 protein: CSVGDRLGTGELFF. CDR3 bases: TGCAGCGTTGGGGACAGATTGGGCACCGGGGAGCTGTTTTTT.

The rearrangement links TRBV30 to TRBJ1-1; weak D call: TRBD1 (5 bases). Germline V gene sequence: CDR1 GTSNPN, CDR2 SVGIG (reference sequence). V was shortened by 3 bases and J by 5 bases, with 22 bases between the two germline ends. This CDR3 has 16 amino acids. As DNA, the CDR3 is TGTGCCTGGAGGCGGGAGGGACGGAGCCGGGGGACTGAAGCTTTCTTT. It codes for CAWRREGRSRGTEAFF.

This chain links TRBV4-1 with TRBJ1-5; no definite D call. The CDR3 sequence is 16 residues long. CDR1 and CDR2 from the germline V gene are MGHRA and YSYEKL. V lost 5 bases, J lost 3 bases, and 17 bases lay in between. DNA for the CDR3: TGCGCCAGCAGCGTACAGCCCGGGTCCTTCAATCAGCCCCAGCATTTT. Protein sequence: CASSVQPGSFNQPQHF.

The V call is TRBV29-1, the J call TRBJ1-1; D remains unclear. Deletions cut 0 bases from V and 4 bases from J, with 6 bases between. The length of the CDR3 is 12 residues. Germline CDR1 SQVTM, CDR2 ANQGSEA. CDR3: CSVEEDPTEAFF. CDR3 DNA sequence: TGCAGCGTTGAAGAGGATCCCACTGAAGCTTTCTTT.

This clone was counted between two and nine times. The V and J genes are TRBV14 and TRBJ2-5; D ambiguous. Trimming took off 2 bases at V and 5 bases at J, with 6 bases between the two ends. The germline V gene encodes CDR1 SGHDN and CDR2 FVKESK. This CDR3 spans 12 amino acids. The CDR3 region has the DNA TGTGCCAGCAGCCAAAGTTCTGAGACCCAGTACTTC. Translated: CASSQSSETQYF. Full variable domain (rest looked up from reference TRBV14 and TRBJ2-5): EAGVTQFPSHSVIEKGQTVTLRCDPISGHDNLYWYRRVMGKEIKFLLHFVKESKQDESGMPNNRFLAERTGGTYSTLKVQPAELEDSGVYFCASSQSSETQYFGPGTRLLVL.

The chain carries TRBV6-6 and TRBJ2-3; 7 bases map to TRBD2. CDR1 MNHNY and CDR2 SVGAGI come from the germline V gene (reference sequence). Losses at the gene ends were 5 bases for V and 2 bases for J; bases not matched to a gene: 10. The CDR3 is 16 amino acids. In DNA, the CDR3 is TGTGCCAGCAGTGCCGGGGGGACGCGTAACACAGATACGCAGTATTTT. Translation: CASSAGGTRNTDTQYF.

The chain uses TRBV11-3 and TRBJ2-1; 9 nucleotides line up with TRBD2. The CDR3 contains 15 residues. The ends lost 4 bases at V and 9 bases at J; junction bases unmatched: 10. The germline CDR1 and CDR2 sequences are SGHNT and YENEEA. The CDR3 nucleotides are TGTGCCAGCAGCTCTAGGGGGGGACTAGCAACTGAGCAGTTCTTC. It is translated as CASSSRGGLATEQFF.

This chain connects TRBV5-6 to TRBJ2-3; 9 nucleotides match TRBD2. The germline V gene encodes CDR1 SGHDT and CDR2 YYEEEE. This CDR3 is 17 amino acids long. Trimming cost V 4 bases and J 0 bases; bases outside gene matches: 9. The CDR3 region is CASSQRAGGPSTDTQYF. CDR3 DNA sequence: TGTGCCAGCAGCCAACGGGCGGGAGGGCCGAGCACAGATACGCAGTATTTT.

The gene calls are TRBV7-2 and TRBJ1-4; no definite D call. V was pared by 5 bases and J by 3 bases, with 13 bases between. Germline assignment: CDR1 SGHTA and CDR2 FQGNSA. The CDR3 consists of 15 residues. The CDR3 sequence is CASSPDGRSNEKLFF. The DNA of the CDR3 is TGTGCCAGCAGCCCCGACGGGAGGTCTAATGAAAAACTGTTTTTT. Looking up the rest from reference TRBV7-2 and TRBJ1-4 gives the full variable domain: GAGVSQSPSNKVTEKGKDVELRCDPISGHTALYWYRQSLGQGLEFLIYFQGNSAPDKSGLPSDRFSAERTGGSVSTLTIQRTQQEDSAVYLCASSPDGRSNEKLFFGSGTQLSVL.

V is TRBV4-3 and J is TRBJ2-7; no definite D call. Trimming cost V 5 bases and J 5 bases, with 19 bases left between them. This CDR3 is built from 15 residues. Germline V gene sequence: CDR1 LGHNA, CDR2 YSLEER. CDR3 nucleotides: TGCGCCAGCAGCTATACCCTATTTTCCCCGGACGAGCAGTACTTC. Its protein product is CASSYTLFSPDEQYF.

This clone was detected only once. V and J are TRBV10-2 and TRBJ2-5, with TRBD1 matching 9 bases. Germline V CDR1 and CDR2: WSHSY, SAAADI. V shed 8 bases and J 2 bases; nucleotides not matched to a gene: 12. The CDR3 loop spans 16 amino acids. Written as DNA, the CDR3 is TGCGCCAGCCACCCAGAGGGGACAGGGAGACAAGAGACCCAGTACTTC. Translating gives CASHPEGTGRQETQYF.

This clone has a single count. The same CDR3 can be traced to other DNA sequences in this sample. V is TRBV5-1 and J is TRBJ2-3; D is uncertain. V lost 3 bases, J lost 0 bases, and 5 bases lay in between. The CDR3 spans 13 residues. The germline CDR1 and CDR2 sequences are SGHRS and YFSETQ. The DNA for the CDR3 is TGCGCCAGCAGCTCATACAGCACAGATACGCAGTATTTT. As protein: CASSSYSTDTQYF. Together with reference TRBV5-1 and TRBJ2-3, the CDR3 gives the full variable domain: KAGVTQTPRYLIKTRGQQVTLSCSPISGHRSVSWYQQTPGQGLQFLFEYFSETQRNKGNFPGRFSGRQFSNSRSEMNVSTLELGDSALYLCASSSYSTDTQYFGPGTRLTVL.

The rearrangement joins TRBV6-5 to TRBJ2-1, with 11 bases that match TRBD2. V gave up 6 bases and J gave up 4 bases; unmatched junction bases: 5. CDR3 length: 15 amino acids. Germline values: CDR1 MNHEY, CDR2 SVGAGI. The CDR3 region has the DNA TGTGCCAGCAGCCCCACTAGCGGGGGATACAATGAGCAGTTCTTC. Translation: CASSPTSGGYNEQFF.

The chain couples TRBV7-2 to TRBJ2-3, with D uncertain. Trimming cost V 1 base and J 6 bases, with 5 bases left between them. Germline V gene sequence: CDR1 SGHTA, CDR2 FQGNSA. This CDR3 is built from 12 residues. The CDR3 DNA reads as TGTGCCAGCAGCTTAGTTTGGGATACGCAGTATTTT. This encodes CASSLVWDTQYF.

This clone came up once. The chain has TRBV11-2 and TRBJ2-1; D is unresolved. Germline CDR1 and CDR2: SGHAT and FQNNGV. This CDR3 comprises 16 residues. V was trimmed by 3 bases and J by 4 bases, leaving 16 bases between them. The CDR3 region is CASSFIRLGMYNEQFF. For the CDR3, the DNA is TGTGCCAGCAGCTTTATCAGGCTTGGAATGTACAATGAGCAGTTCTTC.

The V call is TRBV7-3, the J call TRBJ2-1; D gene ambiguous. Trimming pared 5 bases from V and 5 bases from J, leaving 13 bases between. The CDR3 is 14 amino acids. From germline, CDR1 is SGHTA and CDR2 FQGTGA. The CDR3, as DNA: TGTGCCAGCAGCAGGAGCCGCCTTAACAATGAGCAGTTCTTC. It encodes CASSRSRLNNEQFF.

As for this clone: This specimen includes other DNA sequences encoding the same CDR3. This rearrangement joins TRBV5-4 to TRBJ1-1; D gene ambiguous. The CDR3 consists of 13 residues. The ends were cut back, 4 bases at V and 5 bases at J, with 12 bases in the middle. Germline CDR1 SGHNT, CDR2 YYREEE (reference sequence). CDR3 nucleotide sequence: TGTGCCAGCAGCCTGGAAGTGGGAACTGAAGCTTTCTTT. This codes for CASSLEVGTEAFF. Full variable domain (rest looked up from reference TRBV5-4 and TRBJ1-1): ETGVTQSPTHLIKTRGQQVTLRCSSQSGHNTVSWYQQALGQGPQFIFQYYREEENGRGNFPPRFSGLQFPNYSSELNVNALELDDSALYLCASSLEVGTEAFFGQGTRLTVV.